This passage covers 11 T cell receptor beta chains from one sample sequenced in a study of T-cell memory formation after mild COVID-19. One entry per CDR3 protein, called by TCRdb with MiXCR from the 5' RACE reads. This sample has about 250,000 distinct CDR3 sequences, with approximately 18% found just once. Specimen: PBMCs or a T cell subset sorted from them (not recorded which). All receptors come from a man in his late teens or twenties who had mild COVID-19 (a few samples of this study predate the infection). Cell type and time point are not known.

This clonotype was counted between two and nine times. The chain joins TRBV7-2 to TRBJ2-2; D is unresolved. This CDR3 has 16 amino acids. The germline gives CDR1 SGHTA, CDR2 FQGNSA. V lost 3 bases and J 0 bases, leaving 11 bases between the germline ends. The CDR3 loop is CASSFLADPNTGELFF. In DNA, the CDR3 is TGTGCCAGCAGCTTTCTCGCAGATCCGAACACCGGGGAGCTGTTTTTT.

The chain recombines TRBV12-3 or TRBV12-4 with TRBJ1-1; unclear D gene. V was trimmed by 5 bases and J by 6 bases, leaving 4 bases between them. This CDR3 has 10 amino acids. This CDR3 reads CASSQAEAFF. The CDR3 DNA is TGTGCCAGCAGTCAGGCTGAAGCTTTCTTT.

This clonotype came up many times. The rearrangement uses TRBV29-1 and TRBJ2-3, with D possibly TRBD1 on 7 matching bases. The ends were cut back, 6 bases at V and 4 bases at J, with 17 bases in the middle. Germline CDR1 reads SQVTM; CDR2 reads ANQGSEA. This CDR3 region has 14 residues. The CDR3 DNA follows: TGCAGCGTCGCAGGGGGGCTAGCCTCAGATACGCAGTATTTT. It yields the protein CSVAGGLASDTQYF.

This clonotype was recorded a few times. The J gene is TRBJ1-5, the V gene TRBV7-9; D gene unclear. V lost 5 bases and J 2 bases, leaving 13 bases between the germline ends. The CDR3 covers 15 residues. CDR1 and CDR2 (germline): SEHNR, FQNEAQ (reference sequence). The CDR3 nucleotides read TGTGCCAGCAGCCCGGGATTTAATGGCAATCAGCCCCAGCATTTT. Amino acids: CASSPGFNGNQPQHF.

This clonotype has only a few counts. The CDR3 spells CASSTGGAVEAFF. DNA of the CDR3: TGTGCCAGCAGTACAGGGGGAGCGGTTGAAGCTTTCTTT. The chain couples TRBV12-3 or TRBV12-4 to TRBJ1-1; the match to TRBD1 covers 8 bases. Trimming took 5 bases from V and 7 from J; bases not matched to a gene: 6. This CDR3 is 13 amino acids long.

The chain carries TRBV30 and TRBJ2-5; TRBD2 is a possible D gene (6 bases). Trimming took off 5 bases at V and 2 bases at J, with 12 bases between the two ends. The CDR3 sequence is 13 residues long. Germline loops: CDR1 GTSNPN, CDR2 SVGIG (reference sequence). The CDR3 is CAWGRDSQETQYF. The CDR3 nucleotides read TGTGCCTGGGGTCGGGACTCACAAGAGACCCAGTACTTC. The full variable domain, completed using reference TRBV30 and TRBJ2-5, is SQTIHQWPATLVQPVGSPLSLECTVEGTSNPNLYWYRQAAGRGLQLLFYSVGIGQISSEVPQNLSASRPQDRQFILSSKKLLLSDSGFYLCAWGRDSQETQYFGPGTRLLVL.

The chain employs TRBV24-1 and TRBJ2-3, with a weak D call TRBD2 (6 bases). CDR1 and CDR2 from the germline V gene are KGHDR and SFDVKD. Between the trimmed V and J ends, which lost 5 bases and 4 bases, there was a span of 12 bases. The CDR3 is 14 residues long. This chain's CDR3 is CATSGGRRADTQYF. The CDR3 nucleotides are TGTGCCACCAGTGGGGGACGGAGGGCAGATACGCAGTATTTT.

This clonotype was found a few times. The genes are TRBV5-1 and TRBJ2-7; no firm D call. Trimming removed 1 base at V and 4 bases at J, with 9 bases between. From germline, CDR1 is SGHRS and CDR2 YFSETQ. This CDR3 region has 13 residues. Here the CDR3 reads CASSLNPRYEQYF. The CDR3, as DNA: TGCGCCAGCAGCTTGAATCCCCGGTACGAGCAGTACTTC.

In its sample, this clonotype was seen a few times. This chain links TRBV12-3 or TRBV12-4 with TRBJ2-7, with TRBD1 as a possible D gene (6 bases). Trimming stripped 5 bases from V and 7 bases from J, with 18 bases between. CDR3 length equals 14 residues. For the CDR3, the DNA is TGTGCCAGCAGTCCGGGACACCTTTCGGGGGAGCAGTACTTC. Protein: CASSPGHLSGEQYF.

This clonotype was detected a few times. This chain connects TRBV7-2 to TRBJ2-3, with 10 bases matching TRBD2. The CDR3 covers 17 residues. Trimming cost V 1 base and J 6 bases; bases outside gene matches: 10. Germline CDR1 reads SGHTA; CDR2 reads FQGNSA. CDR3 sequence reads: CASSLGAQRGGYDTQYF. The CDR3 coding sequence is TGTGCCAGCAGCTTAGGAGCCCAGCGGGGGGGCTACGATACGCAGTATTTT.

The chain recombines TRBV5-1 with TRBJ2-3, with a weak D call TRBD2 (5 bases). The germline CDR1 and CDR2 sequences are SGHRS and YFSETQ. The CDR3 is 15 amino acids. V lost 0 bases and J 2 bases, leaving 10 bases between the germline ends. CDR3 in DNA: TGCGCCAGCAGCTTGGGACTACCAAACACAGATACGCAGTATTTT. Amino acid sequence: CASSLGLPNTDTQYF.